These 6 T cell receptor beta chains share one sample of origin, sequenced in a study of control samples from healthy donors and cancer patients. Some clones are missing from TCRdb's copy, which holds only in-frame ones; the method was immunoSEQ multiplex PCR. Among under 200,000 clones listed, approximately 96% were seen once. The sequenced material came from blood. The origin of the receptors is a woman between 40 and 50 years old in good health.

About this clone itself: At one end the junction does not follow the germline gene, possibly because of a read error. The chain recombines TRBV2 with TRBJ2-4; 7 bases fit TRBD1. The germline V gene has CDR1 SNHLY and CDR2 FYNNEI. This CDR3 has 15 amino acids. In DNA form, the CDR3 reads TGTGCCAGCAGTGAAGTGTTTAGTCGACAGGGTCGTATGGACTTC. Translated: CASSEVFSRQGRMDF.

The chain carries TRBV9 and TRBJ2-1; a weak D match, TRBD1 (6 bases). V gave up 4 bases and J gave up 3 bases, with 17 bases separating them. The CDR3 extends over 16 amino acids. From germline, CDR1 is SGDLS and CDR2 YYNGEE. CDR3 in DNA: TGTGCCAGCAGCTTATCCACCGGGACACTCTACAATGAGCAGTTCTTC. Its protein is CASSLSTGTLYNEQFF.

This CDR3 reads CSASIGNYGYTF. The DNA of the CDR3 is TGCAGTGCTAGTATAGGAAACTATGGCTACACCTTC. J is TRBJ1-2 and V is TRBV20-1, with D unclear. Trimming took off 3 bases at V and 2 bases at J, with 7 bases between the two ends. This CDR3 has 12 amino acids. CDR1 is DFQATT and CDR2 is SNEGSKA in the germline V gene (reference sequence).

The chain couples TRBV7-2 to TRBJ2-1; perhaps TRBD1 as D (6 bases). The CDR3 contains 15 residues. The germline CDR1 and CDR2 sequences are SGHTA and FQGNSA. Trimming removed 5 bases at V and 1 base at J, with 12 bases between. In DNA form, the CDR3 reads TGTGCCAGCAGCCTAAAGCAGGGGTCCTACAATGAGCAGTTCTTC. Residues: CASSLKQGSYNEQFF.

V usage is TRBV7-2 and J usage is TRBJ2-5; 7 nucleotides match TRBD1. The germline CDR1 and CDR2 sequences are SGHTA and FQGNSA. The J segment lost 2 bases and the V segment lost 4 bases, leaving 4 bases of the junction unmatched. This CDR3 comprises 14 residues. This CDR3 is CASSSTGVQETQYF. Here the CDR3 DNA reads TGTGCCAGCAGCTCAACAGGGGTTCAAGAGACCCAGTACTTC.

The chain couples TRBV19 to TRBJ1-2, with 7 bases fitting TRBD1. Germline-derived CDR1 and CDR2 are LNHDA and SQIVND (reference sequence). V was pared by 3 bases and J by 4 bases, with 8 bases of the junction left unmatched. There are 15 residues in the CDR3. CDR3 sequence (DNA): TGTGCCAGTAGTATCGGACAGGAGAGAAGCTATGGCTACACCTTC. Amino acids: CASSIGQERSYGYTF.